The 29 T cell receptor beta chains in this list originate from one sample, sequenced in a study of OX40 agonist ivuxolimab in advanced cancers. Using immunoSEQ multiplex PCR, the repertoire was profiled, and TCRdb retains in-frame clones only, with some absent. In the table there are more than 45,000 clones, roughly 84% of which are singletons. This specimen consisted of CD4+ or CD8+ T cells sorted from blood, obtained in a trial of the OX40 agonist ivuxolimab. Source of these receptors: an adult with an advanced solid tumor such as melanoma, head and neck, liver or kidney cancer.

The V gene is TRBV10-3, the J gene TRBJ1-1, with 8 nucleotides matching TRBD1. Germline values: CDR1 ENHRY, CDR2 SYGVKD. The V and J ends lost 3 bases and 8 bases, in that order; junction bases with no gene match: 5. The CDR3 covers 13 residues. The CDR3 bases are TGTGCCATCAGTGACCCGGACAGGGCAGAAGCTTTCTTT. It specifies CAISDPDRAEAFF.

The chain joins TRBV9 to TRBJ2-5, with TRBD1 matching 8 bases. CDR1 and CDR2 from the germline V gene are SGDLS and YYNGEE. The length of the CDR3 is 13 residues. V shed 4 bases and J 11 bases; nucleotides not matched to a gene: 10. The CDR3 here is CASSIGQGMEQYF. The CDR3 nucleotides are TGTGCCAGCAGCATTGGACAGGGCATGGAGCAGTACTTC.

The chain combines TRBV5-1 with TRBJ2-5; D possibly corresponds to TRBD1 (6 bases). Trimming pared 0 bases from V and 2 bases from J, leaving 11 bases between. CDR3 length: 15 residues. The germline CDR1 and CDR2 sequences are SGHRS and YFSETQ. CDR3 protein: CASSLAGAYQETQYF. The CDR3 DNA reads TGCGCCAGCAGCTTGGCAGGGGCGTATCAAGAGACCCAGTACTTC.

This clone has a single count. The gene calls are TRBV27 and TRBJ1-1, with D unresolved. The germline V gene encodes CDR1 MNHEY and CDR2 SMNVEV (reference sequence). This CDR3 region has 14 residues. The ends were cut back, 3 bases at V and 1 base at J, with 9 bases in the middle. The CDR3 coding sequence is TGTGCCAGCAGTTTCGGCCCCTCGAACACTGAAGCTTTCTTT. Translation gives CASSFGPSNTEAFF.

This clone was counted between two and nine times. The DNA is omitted, as the CDR3 cannot be located on it reliably, and the CDR3 follows TCRdb's listing. This chain connects TRBV29-1 to TRBJ1-6. Germline lookup yields CDR1 SQVTM and CDR2 ANQGSEA. Including both end residues, the CDR3 is 15 amino acids long. The chain's CDR3 is CSVRFGEGYNSPLHF.

This sequence joins TRBV7-3 and TRBJ2-5, with TRBD1 as a possible D gene (6 bases). From germline, CDR1 is SGHTA and CDR2 FQGTGA. The V end was cut by 1 base, the J end by 10 bases, with 13 bases between. The CDR3 length is 13 residues. Here the CDR3 reads CASSLIVGADQYF. CDR3 sequence (DNA): TGTGCCAGCAGCTTAATAGTGGGGGCAGACCAGTACTTC. Full variable domain (outside the CDR3, taken from reference TRBV7-3 and TRBJ2-5): GAGVSQTPSNKVTEKGKYVELRCDPISGHTALYWYRQSLGQGPEFLIYFQGTGAADDSGLPNDRFFAVRPEGSVSTLKIQRTERGDSAVYLCASSLIVGADQYFGPGTRLLVL.

CDR3 DNA sequence: TGTGCCAGCAGGATACAAGAGACCCAGTACTTC. It codes for CASRIQETQYF. This rearrangement joins TRBV7-9 to TRBJ2-5; D is ambiguous. Germline loops: CDR1 SEHNR, CDR2 FQNEAQ (reference sequence). This CDR3 has 11 amino acids. Trimming cost V 6 bases and J 2 bases, with 4 bases left between them.

The chain uses TRBV29-1 and TRBJ2-5, with D perhaps matching TRBD1 (6 bases). This CDR3 region has 16 residues. Deletions cut 3 bases from V and 4 bases from J, with 21 bases between. Germline V gives CDR1 SQVTM, CDR2 ANQGSEA. The CDR3: CSVEIRGQGSGETQYF. In DNA, the CDR3 is TGCAGCGTTGAGATACGGGGTCAGGGGTCAGGAGAGACCCAGTACTTC.

CDR3 coding DNA: TGTGCCAGCAGTCCACGTGTGGGACAGGGATCGTACGAGCAGTACTTC. The encoded protein is CASSPRVGQGSYEQYF. The rearrangement links TRBV27 to TRBJ2-7, with 9 bases lining up with TRBD1. The V gene's germline CDR1 is MNHEY and CDR2 SMNVEV (reference sequence). V was pared by 5 bases and J by 4 bases, with 12 bases of the junction left unmatched. The CDR3 covers 16 residues.

V gene TRBV6-1 combines with J gene TRBJ2-5; D might be TRBD1 (5 bases). The V and J ends lost 5 bases and 1 base respectively, with 14 bases between them. Germline V gene sequence: CDR1 MNHNS, CDR2 SASEGT. CDR3 length: 15 residues. CDR3 coding DNA: TGTGCCAGCAGTCATCAGCCCAGGGTCCAAGAGACCCAGTACTTC. Its translation: CASSHQPRVQETQYF.

V is TRBV7-8 and J is TRBJ2-1; D ambiguous. Trimming shortened V by 4 bases and J by 0 bases, and 10 bases separated the two germline ends. Germline loops: CDR1 SGHVS, CDR2 FQNEAQ. CDR3 length: 15 amino acids. The CDR3 reads CASSSRKSSYNEQFF. The CDR3 region has the DNA TGTGCCAGCAGCTCCAGGAAAAGCTCCTACAATGAGCAGTTCTTC.

This chain joins TRBV9 and TRBJ2-1, with a possible D match to TRBD1 (5 bases). The length of the CDR3 is 13 residues. Germline V gene data show CDR1 as SGDLS and CDR2 as YYNGEE. V was cut by 0 bases and J by 9 bases, with 10 bases left in between. CDR3 residues: CASSVGQFPEQFF. In nucleotides, the CDR3 is TGTGCCAGCAGCGTAGGACAGTTTCCTGAGCAGTTCTTC.

The rearrangement joins TRBV6-1 to TRBJ1-5, with D uncertain. The CDR3 runs 14 residues. V lost 3 bases and J lost 0, with 6 bases in between. Germline V CDR1 and CDR2: MNHNS, SASEGT. The CDR3 region has the DNA TGTGCCAGCAGTGAGTGGTATAGCAATCAGCCCCAGCATTTT. Translation gives CASSEWYSNQPQHF.

V gene TRBV18 combines with J gene TRBJ2-3, with TRBD1 as a possible D gene (7 bases). CDR3 length: 17 amino acids. Trimming left V 0 bases short and J 0 bases short, with 13 bases between. Germline V gene lookup returns CDR1 KGHSH and CDR2 LQKENI. The CDR3 nucleotides read TGTGCCAGCTCACCACCCGAGGGGGCGGGGAGCACAGATACGCAGTATTTT. Its translation: CASSPPEGAGSTDTQYF.

The chain couples TRBV7-6 to TRBJ2-5; D remains ambiguous. This CDR3 has 14 amino acids. Germline CDR1 and CDR2: SGHVS and FNYEAQ. Trimming shortened V by 8 bases and J by 3 bases, and 16 bases separated the two germline ends. The CDR3 nucleotides are TGTGCCAGCTCCGGTAGGGATGCGGAAGAGACCCAGTACTTC. Translation gives CASSGRDAEETQYF.

V is TRBV27 and J is TRBJ1-5; 9 bases agree with TRBD1. CDR1 and CDR2 from the germline V gene are MNHEY and SMNVEV (reference sequence). V shed 5 bases, J shed 8 bases, and the junction held 7 bases outside the gene matches. The CDR3 length is 14 residues. CDR3 nucleotides: TGTGCCAGCAGTCCGGGACAGGGCCGCAAGCCCCAGCATTTT. Translating it yields CASSPGQGRKPQHF.

This clone was seen only once. V usage is TRBV7-9 and J usage is TRBJ2-3; D gene uncertain. V gave up 5 bases and J gave up 6 bases, with 12 bases separating them. The CDR3 contains 13 residues. Germline CDR1 SEHNR, CDR2 FQNEAQ (reference sequence). The CDR3 DNA reads TGTGCCAGCAGCGCCCTGGTAACGGATACGCAGTATTTT. Translated, it gives CASSALVTDTQYF. The variable domain in full, completed from reference TRBV7-9 and TRBJ2-3, reads DTGVSQNPRHKITKRGQNVTFRCDPISEHNRLYWYRQTLGQGPEFLTYFQNEAQLEKSRLLSDRFSAERPKGSFSTLEIQRTEQGDSAMYLCASSALVTDTQYFGPGTRLTVL.

V usage is TRBV2 and J usage is TRBJ1-4; D may be TRBD1 (5 bases). Between the trimmed V and J ends, which lost 1 base and 8 bases, there was a span of 11 bases. The CDR3 totals 14 residues. Germline loops: CDR1 SNHLY, CDR2 FYNNEI. CDR3 residues: CASSEGQGTEKLFF. The DNA for the CDR3 is TGTGCCAGCAGTGAAGGGCAGGGAACGGAAAAACTGTTTTTT.

The chain has TRBV6-1 and TRBJ1-1; D remains ambiguous. Germline CDR1 and CDR2: MNHNS and SASEGT. CDR3 length: 12 amino acids. V dropped 1 base and J dropped 0 bases, with 0 bases sitting between them. CDR3 sequence reads: CASSEVNTEAFF. The CDR3 DNA reads as TGTGCCAGCAGTGAAGTGAACACTGAAGCTTTCTTT.

This clone has a handful of counts. The chain carries TRBV28 and TRBJ1-5, with unresolved D. Germline assignment: CDR1 MDHEN and CDR2 SYDVKM. The CDR3 totals 12 residues. Trimming removed 7 bases at V and 8 bases at J, with 12 bases between. CDR3 loop: CASNSGLKPQHF. The CDR3 DNA is TGTGCCAGCAACTCCGGCCTTAAGCCCCAGCATTTT.

The chain uses TRBV19 and TRBJ1-2; TRBD1 matches 9 bases. The CDR3 is made up of 15 amino acids. J was trimmed by 4 bases and V by 4 bases; bases with no gene match: 7. Germline CDR1 and CDR2: LNHDA and SQIVND (reference sequence). CDR3 in amino acids: CASSNTGTGTYGYTF. CDR3 sequence (DNA): TGTGCCAGTAGTAACACCGGGACAGGGACCTATGGCTACACCTTC. Supplemented by reference TRBV19 and TRBJ1-2, the full variable domain reads DGGITQSPKYLFRKEGQNVTLSCEQNLNHDAMYWYRQDPGQGLRLIYYSQIVNDFQKGDIAEGYSVSREKKESFPLTVTSAQKNPTAFYLCASSNTGTGTYGYTFGSGTRLTVV.

The chain combines TRBV27 with TRBJ1-6; 8 nucleotides line up with TRBD1. The germline gives CDR1 MNHEY, CDR2 SMNVEV (reference sequence). CDR3 length equals 17 residues. The J segment lost 9 bases and the V segment lost 6 bases, leaving 16 bases of the junction unmatched. The CDR3 is CASRPLHQTGESSPLHF. The CDR3 DNA follows: TGTGCCAGCAGACCCCTCCACCAGACAGGGGAAAGTTCACCCCTCCACTTT.

This clone was seen only once. This chain uses TRBV9 with TRBJ1-2; D not resolved. Germline values: CDR1 SGDLS, CDR2 YYNGEE. V lost 0 bases and J lost 3, with 12 bases in between. The CDR3 runs to 15 residues. In DNA form, the CDR3 reads TGTGCCAGCAGCGTAGGCGACACTCCGGACTATGGCTACACCTTC. The encoded protein is CASSVGDTPDYGYTF.

Only a few counts were recorded for this clone. This chain joins TRBV7-9 and TRBJ1-1; D uncertain. V lost 2 bases and J 8 bases, leaving 9 bases between the germline ends. The length of the CDR3 is 12 residues. Germline values: CDR1 SEHNR, CDR2 FQNEAQ (reference sequence). The CDR3 DNA follows: TGTGCCAGCAGCTTACCGGGCGGGGAAGCTTTCTTT. The encoded protein is CASSLPGGEAFF.

The chain has TRBV4-1 and TRBJ2-7, with D hard to call. V was trimmed by 1 base and J by 2 bases, leaving 15 bases between them. Per germline, CDR1 MGHRA and CDR2 YSYEKL. The CDR3 extends over 16 amino acids. CDR3: CASSQVLKTKPYEQYF. The CDR3 coding sequence is TGCGCCAGCAGCCAAGTTTTGAAAACGAAGCCCTACGAGCAGTACTTC.

This clone was seen a single time. The chain has TRBV19 and TRBJ2-1, with TRBD1 as a possible D gene (6 bases). This CDR3 is 14 amino acids long. In germline, CDR1 is LNHDA, CDR2 SQIVND (reference sequence). V was shortened by 6 bases and J by 4 bases, with 13 bases between the two germline ends. DNA for the CDR3: TGTGCCAGTAGCCCCACAGGGACATACAATGAGCAGTTCTTC. This codes for CASSPTGTYNEQFF.

V and J are TRBV6-5 and TRBJ2-7, with 9 bases identical to TRBD2. The trim removed 0 bases at V and 6 bases at J, leaving 6 bases unmatched. Germline V gene sequence: CDR1 MNHEY, CDR2 SVGAGI. The CDR3 covers 15 residues. CDR3 loop: CASSYSLGLATEQYF. The CDR3, as DNA: TGTGCCAGCAGTTACTCTCTGGGACTAGCCACCGAGCAGTACTTC.

This clone was detected only once. The rearrangement links TRBV2 to TRBJ1-2; D possibly corresponds to TRBD1 (5 bases). The germline V gene encodes CDR1 SNHLY and CDR2 FYNNEI. The V end lost 6 bases, the J end lost 8 bases, and 22 bases lay between the germline ends. The CDR3 has 15 amino acids. CDR3 amino acids: CASRGRGEGAGGYTF. The CDR3 coding sequence is TGTGCCAGCAGAGGACGGGGGGAAGGGGCTGGCGGCTACACCTTC.

The gene calls are TRBV19 and TRBJ1-5; 8 bases line up with TRBD1. The trim removed 2 bases at V and 4 bases at J, leaving 7 bases unmatched. From germline, CDR1 is LNHDA and CDR2 SQIVND (reference sequence). The CDR3 sequence is 16 residues long. The CDR3 reads CASSISGTGGNQPQHF. The CDR3 DNA sequence: TGTGCCAGTAGTATATCCGGGACAGGTGGAAATCAGCCCCAGCATTTT.